This T cell receptor (beta chain) originates from a study of T cell responses to AZD1222 COVID-19 vaccine. Study-wide background: Timing groups of about 4 and about 12 weeks for second doses were pooled. The study, taken as a whole, reports: A rise in Spike-specific TCR breadth and depth followed two AZD1222 doses. Donors skewed white British and female; clonal diversity was possibly underestimated. There were repertoire samples only from the period after the peak T cell response.

Repertoires were generated with immunoSEQ multiplex PCR, while TCRdb's copy carries only in-frame clones and drops some. The table has under 200,000 clones, roughly 92% seen once; the top ten hold 1.5% to 2%. Trimming pared 8 bases from V and 0 bases from J, leaving 13 bases between. The length of the CDR3 is 15 residues. Germline V CDR1 and CDR2: MNHEY, SVGAGI. To note about this clone: Its antigen is unknown.

The sequences come from peripheral blood, collected on day 0 of AZD1222 vaccination. The chain employs TRBV6-5 and TRBJ1-4; D unresolved. This clonotype was obtained from an adult in good health. CDR3: CASSFDRSTNEKLFF. DNA of the CDR3: TGTGCCAGCTCCTTCGATCGATCAACTAATGAAAAACTGTTTTTT.